This T cell receptor (beta chain) was recorded in a study of T cells after yellow fever vaccination. Overall study results and limits: It was a small share of clonotypes that appeared in both CD4 and CD8 compartments. Most clones from primary vaccination were detected again post-booster (about 95% CD4, 88% CD8). It was the secondary response that reached its peak faster, day 5 versus 15, but it was weaker. Highly abundant clonotypes carried over from the bulk population could end up in FACS-sorted repertoires as contaminants.

Germline-derived CDR1 and CDR2 are KGHDR and SFDVKD. Trimming left V 2 bases short and J 2 bases short, with 12 bases between. The length of the CDR3 is 15 residues. TCRdb called the 5' RACE reads again in MiXCR, with one record for every CDR3 protein. The sample has roughly 250,000 distinct CDR3 sequences, roughly 13% seen once. Comment on this clonotype: Its antigen is undetermined.

The chain links TRBV24-1 to TRBJ2-7, with D hard to call. The TCR comes from a man aged 25 to 40 who received the YFV17D yellow fever vaccine. The sequencing here drew on CD4+ T cells sorted from PBMCs, taken 45 days after the yellow fever booster vaccination. The CDR3 region has the DNA TGTGCCACCAGTGATTGGGCAGAACCTCCCTACGAGCAGTACTTC. This translates into CATSDWAEPPYEQYF.